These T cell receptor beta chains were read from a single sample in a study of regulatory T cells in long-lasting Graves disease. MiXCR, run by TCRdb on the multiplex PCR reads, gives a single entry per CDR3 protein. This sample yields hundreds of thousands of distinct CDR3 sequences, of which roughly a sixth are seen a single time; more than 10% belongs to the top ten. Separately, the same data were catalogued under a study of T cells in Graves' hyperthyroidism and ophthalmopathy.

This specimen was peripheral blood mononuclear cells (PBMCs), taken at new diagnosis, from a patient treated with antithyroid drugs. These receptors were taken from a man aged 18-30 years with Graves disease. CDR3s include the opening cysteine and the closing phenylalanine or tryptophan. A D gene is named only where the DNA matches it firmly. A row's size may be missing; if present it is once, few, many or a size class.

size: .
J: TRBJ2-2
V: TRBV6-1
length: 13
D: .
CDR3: CASSETETGELFF
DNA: TGTGCCAGCAGTGAGACGGAAACCGGGGAGCTGTTTTTT

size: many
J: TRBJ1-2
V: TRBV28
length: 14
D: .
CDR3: CASGYDVPGYGYTF
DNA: TGTGCCAGCGGATACGACGTCCCGGGCTATGGCTACACCTTC

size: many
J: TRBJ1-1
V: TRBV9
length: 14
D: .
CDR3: CASSVEGRDTEAFF
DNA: TGTGCCAGCAGCGTAGAGGGCAGAGACACTGAAGCTTTCTTT

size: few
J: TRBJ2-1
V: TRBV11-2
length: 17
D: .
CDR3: CASSGPGVPSSYNEQFF
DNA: TGTGCCAGCAGCGGACCTGGGGTACCGAGCTCCTACAATGAGCAGTTCTTC

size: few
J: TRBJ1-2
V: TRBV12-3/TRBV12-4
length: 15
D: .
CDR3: CASSYKAGRNYGYTF
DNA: TGTGCCAGCAGTTATAAGGCAGGGCGGAACTATGGCTACACCTTC

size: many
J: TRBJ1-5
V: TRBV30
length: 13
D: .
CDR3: CAWSSPGLWPQHF
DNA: TGTGCCTGGAGTTCCCCGGGCCTCTGGCCCCAGCATTTT

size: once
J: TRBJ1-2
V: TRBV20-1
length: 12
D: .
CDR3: CSARFGSDGYTF
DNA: TGCAGTGCTAGATTTGGATCTGACGGCTACACCTTC

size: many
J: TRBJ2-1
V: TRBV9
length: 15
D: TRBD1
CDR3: CASSATGGSYNEQFF
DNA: TGTGCCAGCAGCGCAACAGGGGGCTCCTACAATGAGCAGTTCTTC

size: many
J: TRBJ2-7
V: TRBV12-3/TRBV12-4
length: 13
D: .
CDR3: CASTGTDSYEQYF
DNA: TGTGCCAGCACCGGGACGGATTCCTACGAGCAGTACTTC

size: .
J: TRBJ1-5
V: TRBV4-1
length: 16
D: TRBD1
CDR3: CASSLEPLDRGAPQHF
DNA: TGCGCCAGCAGCTTAGAGCCCCTGGACAGGGGGGCGCCCCAGCATTTT

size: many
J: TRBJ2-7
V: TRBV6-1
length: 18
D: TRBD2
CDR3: CASRRSGLAGGEGYEQYF
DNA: TGTGCCAGCAGACGTTCGGGACTAGCGGGGGGAGAAGGCTACGAGCAGTACTTC

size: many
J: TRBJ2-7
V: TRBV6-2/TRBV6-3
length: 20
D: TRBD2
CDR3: CASSKTPGLAGGPSSYEQYF
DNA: TGTGCCAGCAGTAAAACACCGGGACTAGCGGGAGGCCCAAGCTCCTACGAGCAGTACTTC